One sample yielded the 29 T cell receptor beta chains listed below, sequenced in a study of cytomegalovirus exposure and HLA in healthy donors. The primer mix had 60 Vbeta and 13 Jbeta primers. Profiling relied on immunoSEQ multiplex PCR, and the TCRdb table lists in-frame clones only, not all of them. This table has approximately 190,000 clones, about 70% appearing once. Sequencing input: PBMCs. Receptors were obtained from a man between 40 and 49 years old in good health and CMV-seropositive.

V gene TRBV4-1 combines with J gene TRBJ2-2; 8 bases are shared with TRBD2. CDR3 length: 15 residues. Germline values: CDR1 MGHRA, CDR2 YSYEKL. Trimming at V came to 1 base and at J to 6 bases, leaving 4 bases not matched to a gene. The CDR3 DNA follows: TGCGCCAGCAGCCAAGCGGGGGGGGCCGCCGGGGAGCTGTTTTTT. Its translation: CASSQAGGAAGELFF.

The chain recombines TRBV7-9 with TRBJ2-3; 10 bases agree with TRBD2. Germline values: CDR1 SEHNR, CDR2 FQNEAQ (reference sequence). This CDR3 is 14 amino acids long. V shed 4 bases and J 5 bases; nucleotides not matched to a gene: 3. The CDR3 reads CASSSSGGRDTQYF. The CDR3 coding sequence is TGTGCCAGCAGCTCTAGCGGGGGTAGAGATACGCAGTATTTT.

The rearrangement links TRBV9 to TRBJ1-5; D remains ambiguous. V shed 3 bases and J shed 5 bases, with 9 bases lying between them. The CDR3 extends over 13 amino acids. Germline loops: CDR1 SGDLS, CDR2 YYNGEE. In nucleotides, the CDR3 is TGTGCCAGCAGCGCCGAGGGTGATCAGCCCCAGCATTTT. Its protein product is CASSAEGDQPQHF. Looking up the rest from reference TRBV9 and TRBJ1-5 gives the full variable domain: DSGVTQTPKHLITATGQRVTLRCSPRSGDLSVYWYQQSLDQGLQFLIQYYNGEERAKGNILERFSAQQFPDLHSELNLSSLELGDSALYFCASSAEGDQPQHFGDGTRLSIL.

V and J are TRBV5-1 and TRBJ1-2, with D perhaps TRBD1 (6 bases). The CDR3 runs to 16 residues. V gave up 3 bases and J gave up 2 bases, with 17 bases separating them. Germline CDR1 SGHRS, CDR2 YFSETQ. The CDR3 protein is CASSYALTGNNYGYTF. The CDR3 coding sequence is TGCGCCAGCAGCTACGCCTTGACAGGAAACAACTATGGCTACACCTTC.

Only one count was recorded for this clone. This rearrangement joins TRBV19 to TRBJ2-5, with D tentatively TRBD2 (5 bases). V shed 9 bases and J shed 4 bases, with 24 bases lying between them. The CDR3 runs 16 residues. Germline loops: CDR1 LNHDA, CDR2 SQIVND (reference sequence). The CDR3 loop is CASSSGSSHYGETQYF. The CDR3 bases are TGTGCCAGCAGCTCGGGAAGCTCCCATTACGGAGAGACCCAGTACTTC.

CDR3 sequence reads: CASSLEDRSYEQYF. The DNA for the CDR3 is TGTGCCAGCAGCTTGGAGGACAGATCCTACGAGCAGTACTTC. V gene TRBV5-6 combines with J gene TRBJ2-7; D perhaps matches TRBD1 (6 bases). This CDR3 is built from 14 residues. Germline V gene data show CDR1 as SGHDT and CDR2 as YYEEEE. V was shortened by 0 bases and J by 1 base, with 8 bases between the two germline ends.

The V gene is TRBV11-3, the J gene TRBJ2-3; D is possibly TRBD2 (5 bases). The V and J ends lost 1 base and 0 bases respectively, with 14 bases between them. This CDR3 contains 17 residues. Germline V CDR1 and CDR2: SGHNT, YENEEA. The CDR3 loop reads CASSLGRLSISTDTQYF. The DNA for the CDR3 is TGTGCCAGCAGCTTAGGCCGACTATCCATAAGCACAGATACGCAGTATTTT.

This chain links TRBV27 with TRBJ1-3; the match to TRBD1 covers 8 bases. Per germline, CDR1 MNHEY and CDR2 SMNVEV (reference sequence). V was pared by 9 bases and J by 7 bases, with 20 bases of the junction left unmatched. CDR3 length: 17 amino acids. The CDR3 spells CARREPGQGHKRNTIYF. CDR3 bases: TGTGCCAGACGGGAACCCGGACAGGGCCATAAGAGGAACACCATATATTTT.

This clone came up a few times. In DNA form, the CDR3 reads TGTGCCAGCAGTGACGTTACTAGCACAGATACGCAGTATTTT. This sequence encodes CASSDVTSTDTQYF. J is TRBJ2-3 and V is TRBV2; D not certain. CDR3 length: 14 residues. The germline V gene encodes CDR1 SNHLY and CDR2 FYNNEI. Deletions cut 3 bases from V and 0 bases from J, with 7 bases between.

Comment on this clone: Other nucleotide sequences in the sample specify the same CDR3. The chain joins TRBV5-1 to TRBJ2-3; perhaps TRBD2 as D (5 bases). The CDR3 length is 12 residues. Trimming took off 3 bases at V and 6 bases at J, with 8 bases between the two ends. Germline-derived CDR1 and CDR2 are SGHRS and YFSETQ. The CDR3 bases are TGCGCCAGCAGCTCCAGAGGGGATACGCAGTATTTT. It specifies CASSSRGDTQYF.

In its sample, this clone was seen a few times. The rearrangement links TRBV9 to TRBJ2-1, with D perhaps TRBD1 (6 bases). V was clipped by 0 bases and J by 2 bases, with 12 bases between them. Germline values: CDR1 SGDLS, CDR2 YYNGEE. The CDR3 extends over 16 amino acids. In DNA, the CDR3 is TGTGCCAGCAGCGTAGTAGGGGCAGGGGCCTACAATGAGCAGTTCTTC. Translating it yields CASSVVGAGAYNEQFF.

This clone was detected only once. This rearrangement joins TRBV9 to TRBJ1-6; 11 bases fit TRBD1. CDR3 size: 18 residues. CDR1 is SGDLS, CDR2 YYNGEE, per germline. The J segment lost 6 bases and the V segment lost 4 bases, leaving 12 bases of the junction unmatched. CDR3 amino acids: CASSPRGVGTGGNSPLHF. CDR3 bases: TGTGCCAGCAGCCCGAGAGGAGTTGGGACAGGGGGTAATTCACCCCTCCACTTT.

The CDR3 spells CASSSQGPNTGELFF. CDR3 DNA: TGTGCCAGCAGTTCCCAGGGTCCGAACACCGGGGAGCTGTTTTTT. J is TRBJ2-2 and V is TRBV6-5; the D gene is possibly TRBD1 (5 bases). The V gene's germline CDR1 is MNHEY and CDR2 SVGAGI. V shed 4 bases and J shed 0 bases, with 9 bases lying between them. The CDR3 length is 15 residues.

This clone was counted a few times. The J gene is TRBJ2-6, the V gene TRBV7-9; a possible D gene is TRBD1 (6 bases). Germline-derived CDR1 and CDR2 are SEHNR and FQNEAQ (reference sequence). The CDR3 has 15 residues. V was shortened by 4 bases and J by 0 bases, with 7 bases between the two germline ends. CDR3 loop: CASSSTGSGANVLTF. CDR3 in DNA: TGTGCCAGCAGCTCGACAGGCTCTGGGGCCAACGTCCTGACTTTC.

The chain joins TRBV5-8 to TRBJ1-1; possibly TRBD1 for D (5 bases). Trimming stripped 9 bases from V and 4 bases from J, with 19 bases between. Germline V gives CDR1 SGHTS, CDR2 YDEGEE. This CDR3 is 14 amino acids long. The CDR3 protein is CANHRGVGGTEAFF. CDR3 bases: TGTGCCAACCATAGGGGAGTGGGGGGCACTGAAGCTTTCTTT.

This chain joins TRBV10-3 and TRBJ1-1; D possibly corresponds to TRBD1 (5 bases). V gave up 8 bases and J gave up 1 base, with 8 bases separating them. Germline CDR1 reads ENHRY; CDR2 reads SYGVKD. This CDR3 has 12 amino acids. DNA of the CDR3: TGTGCCATCCGGGGGGGGAACACTGAAGCTTTCTTT. This translates into CAIRGGNTEAFF.

This clone was recorded a few times. This chain connects TRBV15 to TRBJ1-2, with D possibly matching TRBD1 (6 bases). Germline assignment: CDR1 LNHNV and CDR2 YYDKDF (reference sequence). V dropped 4 bases and J dropped 8 bases, with 20 bases sitting between them. The CDR3 spans 15 residues. CDR3 amino acids: CATSTSSYRERGYTF. DNA of the CDR3: TGTGCCACCAGCACCTCCTCATACAGGGAGCGGGGCTACACCTTC.

V is TRBV4-1 and J is TRBJ1-3; D is undetermined. The CDR3 is 15 amino acids. Germline CDR1 and CDR2: MGHRA and YSYEKL. V was clipped by 3 bases and J by 3 bases, with 12 bases between them. CDR3 amino acids: CASSHIGVHGNTIYF. For the CDR3, the DNA is TGCGCCAGCAGCCATATCGGGGTACATGGAAACACCATATATTTT.

The chain employs TRBV7-2 and TRBJ2-3, with 10 bases that match TRBD1. CDR1 is SGHTA, CDR2 FQGNSA, per germline. CDR3 length equals 14 residues. V lost 5 bases to trimming and J lost 5 bases; unmatched junction nucleotides: 4. CDR3 sequence (DNA): TGTGCCAGCAGCCGACAGGGGGCCGGAGATACGCAGTATTTT. Translating it yields CASSRQGAGDTQYF.

Only a few counts were recorded for this clone. The chain combines TRBV6-4 with TRBJ1-2; the D is unclear. The germline gives CDR1 MRHNA, CDR2 SNTAGT. The germline V and J ends were trimmed by 3 bases and 8 bases, with 19 bases remaining between them. This CDR3 is built from 15 residues. CDR3 in DNA: TGTGCCAGCAGTGATCAAGCGGAGGGTTTGGGGGGCTACACCTTC. Its protein is CASSDQAEGLGGYTF.

The rearrangement uses TRBV4-1 and TRBJ1-5; perhaps TRBD1 as D (5 bases). V was trimmed by 0 bases and J by 3 bases, leaving 18 bases between them. Germline CDR1 MGHRA, CDR2 YSYEKL. The CDR3 is 18 amino acids. The CDR3, as DNA: TGCGCCAGCAGCCAAGAAGGGTCCTGGGGCAGGGACAATCAGCCCCAGCATTTT. Amino acid sequence: CASSQEGSWGRDNQPQHF.

J is TRBJ2-5 and V is TRBV5-1, with 15 bases aligning to TRBD2. The J call may be in error: the DNA end matches TRBJ2-7 better. Germline CDR1 SGHRS, CDR2 YFSETQ. CDR3 length equals 15 residues. This CDR3 is CASSWTSGGAYEQYF. The CDR3, as DNA: TGCGCCAGCAGCTGGACTAGCGGGGGGGCTTACGAGCAGTACTTC.

The chain joins TRBV25-1 to TRBJ2-6; tentatively, D is TRBD2 (5 bases). There are 14 residues in the CDR3. V lost 3 bases and J lost 2, with 5 bases in between. From germline, CDR1 is MGHDK and CDR2 SYGVNS. CDR3 nucleotide sequence: TGTGCCAGCAGTGAGGGAGCTGGGGCCAACGTCCTGACTTTC. Its translation is CASSEGAGANVLTF.

The V gene is TRBV10-2, the J gene TRBJ2-3; weak D call: TRBD1 (5 bases). This CDR3 has 14 residues. The germline V and J ends were trimmed by 6 bases and 3 bases, with 13 bases remaining between them. Germline CDR1 reads WSHSY; CDR2 reads SAAADI. CDR3 coding DNA: TGCGCCAGCAGGAGCTTGGGGCCGACAGATACGCAGTATTTT. It is translated as CASRSLGPTDTQYF.

The V call is TRBV10-1, the J call TRBJ2-3; a weak D match, TRBD2 (5 bases). From germline, CDR1 is WNHNN and CDR2 SYGVQD (reference sequence). Between the trimmed V and J ends, which lost 10 bases and 1 base, there was a span of 9 bases. The CDR3 loop spans 12 amino acids. In DNA form, the CDR3 reads TGCGCCATCGCCGGGGGCACAGATACGCAGTATTTT. It codes for CAIAGGTDTQYF.

This chain links TRBV20-1 with TRBJ2-2, with D uncertain. V lost 2 bases, J lost 7 bases, and 5 bases lay in between. Germline assignment: CDR1 DFQATT and CDR2 SNEGSKA (reference sequence). The CDR3 consists of 11 residues. CDR3: CSARFHGELFF. In nucleotides, the CDR3 is TGCAGTGCTAGATTTCACGGGGAGCTGTTTTTT.

The rearrangement links TRBV11-2 to TRBJ1-5; D call uncertain. The CDR3 is made up of 13 amino acids. V dropped 6 bases and J dropped 7 bases, with 13 bases sitting between them. Germline CDR1 and CDR2: SGHAT and FQNNGV. The CDR3 nucleotides read TGTGCCAGCAGAAGGAGATGGTACCAGCCCCAGCATTTT. Residues: CASRRRWYQPQHF.

The CDR3 reads CASGREHLTEAFF. Written as DNA, the CDR3 is TGTGCCAGCGGGCGAGAGCACTTGACTGAAGCTTTCTTT. The chain couples TRBV6-6 to TRBJ1-1, with D unclear. The CDR3 extends over 13 amino acids. In germline, CDR1 is MNHNY, CDR2 SVGAGI (reference sequence). V dropped 8 bases and J dropped 5 bases, with 15 bases sitting between them.

The J gene is TRBJ2-3, the V gene TRBV2, with TRBD2 matching over 7 bases. Germline trimming cut 4 bases from V and 4 bases from J; bases unmatched to any gene: 8. The CDR3 totals 15 residues. CDR1 is SNHLY and CDR2 is FYNNEI in the germline V gene. For the CDR3, the DNA is TGTGCCAGCAGTGTTTGGGGAGGGAGGCCAGATACGCAGTATTTT. Amino acid sequence: CASSVWGGRPDTQYF.